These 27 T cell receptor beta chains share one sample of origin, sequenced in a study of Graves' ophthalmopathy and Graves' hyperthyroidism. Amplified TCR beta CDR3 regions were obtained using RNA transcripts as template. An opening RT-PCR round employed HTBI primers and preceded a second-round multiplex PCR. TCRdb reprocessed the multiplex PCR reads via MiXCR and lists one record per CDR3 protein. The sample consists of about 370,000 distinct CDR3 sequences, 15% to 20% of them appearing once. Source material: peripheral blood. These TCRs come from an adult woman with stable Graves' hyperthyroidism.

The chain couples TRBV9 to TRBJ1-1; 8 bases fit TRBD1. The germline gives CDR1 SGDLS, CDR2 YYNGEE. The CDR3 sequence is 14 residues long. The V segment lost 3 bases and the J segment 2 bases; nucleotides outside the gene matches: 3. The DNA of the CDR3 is TGTGCCAGCAGCGAGACAGGGGATAACACTGAAGCTTTCTTT. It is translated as CASSETGDNTEAFF.

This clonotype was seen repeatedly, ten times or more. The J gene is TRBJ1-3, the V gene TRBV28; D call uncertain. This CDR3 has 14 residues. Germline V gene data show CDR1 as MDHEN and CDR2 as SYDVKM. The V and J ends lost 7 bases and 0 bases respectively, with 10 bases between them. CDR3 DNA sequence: TGTGCCAGCACCTCTTCCCCCTCTGGAAACACCATATATTTT. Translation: CASTSSPSGNTIYF.

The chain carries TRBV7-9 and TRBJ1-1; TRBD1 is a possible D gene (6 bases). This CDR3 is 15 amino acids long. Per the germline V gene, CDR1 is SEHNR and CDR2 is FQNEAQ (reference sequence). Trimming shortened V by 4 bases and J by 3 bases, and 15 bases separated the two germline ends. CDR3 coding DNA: TGTGCCAGCAGCTCCGTCAGGGGCCAGGACACTGAAGCTTTCTTT. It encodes CASSSVRGQDTEAFF.

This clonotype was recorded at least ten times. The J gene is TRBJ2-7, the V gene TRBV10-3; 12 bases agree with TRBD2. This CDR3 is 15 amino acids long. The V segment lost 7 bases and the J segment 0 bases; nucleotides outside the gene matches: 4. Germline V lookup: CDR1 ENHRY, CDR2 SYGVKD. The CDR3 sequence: CAIILAGGSSYEQYF. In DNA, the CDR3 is TGTGCCATCATCCTAGCGGGAGGGAGCTCCTACGAGCAGTACTTC.

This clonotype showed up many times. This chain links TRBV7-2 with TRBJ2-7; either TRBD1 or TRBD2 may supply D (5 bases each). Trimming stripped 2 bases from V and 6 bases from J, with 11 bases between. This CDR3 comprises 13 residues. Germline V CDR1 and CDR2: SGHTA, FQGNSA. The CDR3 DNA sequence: TGTGCCAGCAGCTTAATCGGGGCCCTCGAGCAGTACTTC. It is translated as CASSLIGALEQYF.

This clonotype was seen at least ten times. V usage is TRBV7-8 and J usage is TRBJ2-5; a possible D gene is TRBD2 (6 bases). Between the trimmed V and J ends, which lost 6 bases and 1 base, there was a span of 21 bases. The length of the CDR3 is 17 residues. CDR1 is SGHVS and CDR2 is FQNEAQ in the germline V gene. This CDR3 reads CASRAKPRRGTQETQYF. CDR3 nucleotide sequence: TGTGCCAGCAGAGCAAAACCCAGGAGGGGAACCCAAGAGACCCAGTACTTC.

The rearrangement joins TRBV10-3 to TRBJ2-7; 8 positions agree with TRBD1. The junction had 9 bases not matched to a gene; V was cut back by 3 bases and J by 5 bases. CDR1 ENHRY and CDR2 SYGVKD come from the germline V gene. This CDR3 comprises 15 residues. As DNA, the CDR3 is TGTGCCATCAGTGAACCCTGGACAGGGCAGGACGAGCAGTACTTC. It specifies CAISEPWTGQDEQYF.

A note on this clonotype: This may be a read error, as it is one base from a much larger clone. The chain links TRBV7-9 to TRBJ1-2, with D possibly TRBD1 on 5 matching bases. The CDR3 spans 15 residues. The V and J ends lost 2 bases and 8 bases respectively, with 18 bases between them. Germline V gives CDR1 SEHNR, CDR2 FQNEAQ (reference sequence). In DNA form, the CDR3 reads TGTGCCAGCAGCTTAATGGGGCAGAAGGGGTACGGCTACACCTTC. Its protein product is CASSLMGQKGYGYTF.

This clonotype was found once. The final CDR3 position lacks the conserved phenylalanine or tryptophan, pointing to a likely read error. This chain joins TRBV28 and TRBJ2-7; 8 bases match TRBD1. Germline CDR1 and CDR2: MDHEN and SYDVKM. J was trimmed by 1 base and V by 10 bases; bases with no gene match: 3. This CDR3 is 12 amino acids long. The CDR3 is CATRDRSYEQYY. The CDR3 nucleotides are TGTGCCACTAGGGACAGGTCCTACGAGCAGTACTAC.

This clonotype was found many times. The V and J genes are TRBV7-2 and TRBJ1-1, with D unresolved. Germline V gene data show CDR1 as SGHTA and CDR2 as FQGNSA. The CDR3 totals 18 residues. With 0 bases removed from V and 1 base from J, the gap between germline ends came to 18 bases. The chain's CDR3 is CASSLAVVLGRRNTEAFF. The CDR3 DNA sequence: TGTGCCAGCAGCTTAGCCGTAGTTTTAGGGCGACGGAACACTGAAGCTTTCTTT.

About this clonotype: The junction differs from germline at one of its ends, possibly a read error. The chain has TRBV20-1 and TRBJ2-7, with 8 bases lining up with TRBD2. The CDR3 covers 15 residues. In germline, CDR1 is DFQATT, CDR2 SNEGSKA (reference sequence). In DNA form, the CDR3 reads TGCAGTGCTAGGGGGGCCCGGGAGGGATACTACGAGCGGTACTTC. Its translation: CSARGAREGYYERYF.

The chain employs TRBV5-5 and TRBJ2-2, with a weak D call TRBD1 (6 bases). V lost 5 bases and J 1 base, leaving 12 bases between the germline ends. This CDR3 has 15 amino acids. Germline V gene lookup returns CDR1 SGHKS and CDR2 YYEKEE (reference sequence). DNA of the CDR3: TGTGCCAGCAGTAAATTACAGGGGAACACCGGGGAGCTGTTTTTT. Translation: CASSKLQGNTGELFF.

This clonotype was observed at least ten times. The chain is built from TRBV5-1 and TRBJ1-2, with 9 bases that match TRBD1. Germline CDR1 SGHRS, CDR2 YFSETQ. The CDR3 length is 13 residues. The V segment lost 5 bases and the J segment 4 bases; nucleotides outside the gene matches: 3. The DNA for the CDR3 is TGCGCCAGCAGGACGGACAGGGGCTATGGCTACACCTTC. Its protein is CASRTDRGYGYTF.

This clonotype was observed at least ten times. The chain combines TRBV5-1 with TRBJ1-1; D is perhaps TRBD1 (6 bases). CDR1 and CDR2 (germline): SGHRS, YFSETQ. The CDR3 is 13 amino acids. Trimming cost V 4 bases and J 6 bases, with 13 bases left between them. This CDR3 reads CASSHGTRAEAFF. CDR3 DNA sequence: TGCGCCAGCAGCCATGGGACAAGAGCTGAAGCTTTCTTT. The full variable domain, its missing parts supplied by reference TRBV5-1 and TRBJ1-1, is KAGVTQTPRYLIKTRGQQVTLSCSPISGHRSVSWYQQTPGQGLQFLFEYFSETQRNKGNFPGRFSGRQFSNSRSEMNVSTLELGDSALYLCASSHGTRAEAFFGQGTRLTVV.

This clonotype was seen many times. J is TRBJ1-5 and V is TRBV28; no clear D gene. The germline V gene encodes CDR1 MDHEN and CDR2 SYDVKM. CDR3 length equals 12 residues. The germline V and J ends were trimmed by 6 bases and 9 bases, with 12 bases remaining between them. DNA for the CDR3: TGTGCCAGCAGCAACACACAGTTGCCCCAGCATTTT. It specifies CASSNTQLPQHF.

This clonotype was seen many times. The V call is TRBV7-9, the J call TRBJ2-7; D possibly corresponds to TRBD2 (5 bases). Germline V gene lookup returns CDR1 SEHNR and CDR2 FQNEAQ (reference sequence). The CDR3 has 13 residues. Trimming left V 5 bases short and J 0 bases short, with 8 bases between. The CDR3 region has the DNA TGTGCCAGCAGCCGACGGGACTCCTACGAGCAGTACTTC. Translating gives CASSRRDSYEQYF.

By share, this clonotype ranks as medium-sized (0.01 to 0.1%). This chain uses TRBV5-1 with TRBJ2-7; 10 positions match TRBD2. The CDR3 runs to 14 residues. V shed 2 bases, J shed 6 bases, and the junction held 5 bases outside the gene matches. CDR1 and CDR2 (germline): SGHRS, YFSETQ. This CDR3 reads CASSFPGLATEQYF. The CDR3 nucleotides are TGCGCCAGCAGCTTTCCGGGACTAGCGACCGAGCAGTACTTC.

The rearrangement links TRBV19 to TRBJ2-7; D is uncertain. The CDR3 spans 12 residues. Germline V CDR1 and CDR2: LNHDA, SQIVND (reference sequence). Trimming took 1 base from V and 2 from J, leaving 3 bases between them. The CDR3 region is CASSIVPYEQYF. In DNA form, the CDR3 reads TGTGCCAGTAGTATAGTGCCCTACGAGCAGTACTTC.

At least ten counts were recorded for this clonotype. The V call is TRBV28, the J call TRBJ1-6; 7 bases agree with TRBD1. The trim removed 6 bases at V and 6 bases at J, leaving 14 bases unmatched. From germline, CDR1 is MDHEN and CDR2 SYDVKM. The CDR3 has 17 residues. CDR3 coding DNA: TGTGCCAGCAGCCCACCAAGGTTAGGGGGCGGTAATTCACCCCTCCACTTT. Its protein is CASSPPRLGGGNSPLHF.

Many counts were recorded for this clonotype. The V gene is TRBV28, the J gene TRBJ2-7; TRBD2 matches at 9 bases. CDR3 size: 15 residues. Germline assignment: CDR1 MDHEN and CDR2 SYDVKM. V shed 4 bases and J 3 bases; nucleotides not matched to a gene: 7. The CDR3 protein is CASSSGGRALYEQYF. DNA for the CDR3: TGTGCCAGCAGTTCGGGCGGGAGGGCCCTCTACGAGCAGTACTTC.

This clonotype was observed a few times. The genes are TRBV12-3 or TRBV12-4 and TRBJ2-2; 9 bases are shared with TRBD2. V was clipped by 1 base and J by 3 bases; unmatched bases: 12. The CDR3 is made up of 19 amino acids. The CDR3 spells CASSLGWTSETFDTGELFF. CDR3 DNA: TGTGCCAGCAGTTTAGGTTGGACTAGCGAGACGTTTGACACCGGGGAGCTGTTTTTT.

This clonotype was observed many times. The CDR3 coding sequence is TGTGCCAGCAGTTTAACTTACAGGAGAAATCAGCCCCAGCATTTT. Residues: CASSLTYRRNQPQHF. The V gene is TRBV27, the J gene TRBJ1-5; weak D call: TRBD1 (5 bases). Germline assignment: CDR1 MNHEY and CDR2 SMNVEV (reference sequence). This CDR3 comprises 15 residues. Trimming shortened V by 2 bases and J by 4 bases, and 12 bases separated the two germline ends.

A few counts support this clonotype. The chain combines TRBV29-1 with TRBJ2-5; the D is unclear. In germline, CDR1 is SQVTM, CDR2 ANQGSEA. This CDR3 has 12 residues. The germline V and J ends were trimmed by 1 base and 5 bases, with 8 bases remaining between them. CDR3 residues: CSVEGPTETQYF. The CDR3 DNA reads TGCAGCGTTGAAGGGCCGACGGAGACCCAGTACTTC.

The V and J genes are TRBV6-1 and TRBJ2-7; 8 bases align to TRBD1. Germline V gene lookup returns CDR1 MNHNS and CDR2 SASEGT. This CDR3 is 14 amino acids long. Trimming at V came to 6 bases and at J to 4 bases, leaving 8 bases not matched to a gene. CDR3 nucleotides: TGTGCCAGCAGGCCCGGGACAGGAAAATACGAGCAGTACTTC. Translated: CASRPGTGKYEQYF.

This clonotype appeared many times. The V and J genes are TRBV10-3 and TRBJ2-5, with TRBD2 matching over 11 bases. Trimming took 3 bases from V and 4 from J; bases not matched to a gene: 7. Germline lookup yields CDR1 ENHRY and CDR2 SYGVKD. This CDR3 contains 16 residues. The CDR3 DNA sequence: TGTGCCATCAGTGACGCGGATAGCGGGAGGGGAGAGACCCAGTACTTC. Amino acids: CAISDADSGRGETQYF.

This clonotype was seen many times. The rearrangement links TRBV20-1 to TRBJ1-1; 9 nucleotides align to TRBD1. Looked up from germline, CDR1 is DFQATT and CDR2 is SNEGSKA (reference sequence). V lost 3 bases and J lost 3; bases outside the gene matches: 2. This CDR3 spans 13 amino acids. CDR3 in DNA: TGCAGTGCTAGCCGGGACAGGGACACTGAAGCTTTCTTT. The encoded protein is CSASRDRDTEAFF.

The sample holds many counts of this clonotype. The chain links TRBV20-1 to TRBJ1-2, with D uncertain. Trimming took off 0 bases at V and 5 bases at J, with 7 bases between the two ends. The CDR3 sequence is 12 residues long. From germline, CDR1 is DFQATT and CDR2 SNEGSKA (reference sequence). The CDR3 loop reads CSARDPTYGYTF. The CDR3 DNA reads TGCAGTGCTAGAGACCCCACATATGGCTACACCTTC.